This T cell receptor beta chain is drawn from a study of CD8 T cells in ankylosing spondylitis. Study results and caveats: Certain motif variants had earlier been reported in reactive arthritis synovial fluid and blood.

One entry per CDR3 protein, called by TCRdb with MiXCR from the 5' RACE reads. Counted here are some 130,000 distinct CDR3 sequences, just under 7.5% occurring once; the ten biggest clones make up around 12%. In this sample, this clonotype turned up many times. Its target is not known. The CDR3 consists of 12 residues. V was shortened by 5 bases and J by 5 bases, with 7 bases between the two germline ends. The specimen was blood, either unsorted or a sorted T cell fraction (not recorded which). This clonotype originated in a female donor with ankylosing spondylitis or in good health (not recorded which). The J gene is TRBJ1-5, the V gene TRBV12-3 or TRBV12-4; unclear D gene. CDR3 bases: TGTGCCAGCAGTAAGCCTCATCAGCCCCAGCATTTT. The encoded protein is CASSKPHQPQHF.